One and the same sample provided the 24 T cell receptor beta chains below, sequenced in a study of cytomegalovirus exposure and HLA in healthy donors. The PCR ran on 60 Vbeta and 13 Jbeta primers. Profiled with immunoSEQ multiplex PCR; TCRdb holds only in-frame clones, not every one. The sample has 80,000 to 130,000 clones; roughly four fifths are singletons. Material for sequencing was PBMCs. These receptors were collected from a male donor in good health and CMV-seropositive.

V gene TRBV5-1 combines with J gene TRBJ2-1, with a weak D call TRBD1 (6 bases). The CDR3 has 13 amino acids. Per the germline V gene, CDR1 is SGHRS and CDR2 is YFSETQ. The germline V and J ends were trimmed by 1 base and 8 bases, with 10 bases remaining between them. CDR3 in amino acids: CASSLYRVDEQFF. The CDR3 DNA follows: TGCGCCAGCAGCTTGTACAGGGTAGATGAGCAGTTCTTC.

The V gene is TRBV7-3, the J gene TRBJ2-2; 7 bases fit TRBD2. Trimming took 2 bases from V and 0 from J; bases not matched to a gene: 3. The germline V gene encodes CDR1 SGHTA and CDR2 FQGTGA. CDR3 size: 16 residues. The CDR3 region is CASSLWGGTNTGELFF. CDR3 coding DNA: TGTGCCAGCAGCTTATGGGGGGGAACGAACACCGGGGAGCTGTTTTTT.

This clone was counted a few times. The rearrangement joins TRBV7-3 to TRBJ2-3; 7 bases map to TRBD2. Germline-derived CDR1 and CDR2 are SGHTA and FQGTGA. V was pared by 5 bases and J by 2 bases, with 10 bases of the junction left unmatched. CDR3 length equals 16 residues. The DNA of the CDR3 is TGTGCCAGCAGCCCCCCGGGGGGTGGGACCACAGATACGCAGTATTTT. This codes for CASSPPGGGTTDTQYF.

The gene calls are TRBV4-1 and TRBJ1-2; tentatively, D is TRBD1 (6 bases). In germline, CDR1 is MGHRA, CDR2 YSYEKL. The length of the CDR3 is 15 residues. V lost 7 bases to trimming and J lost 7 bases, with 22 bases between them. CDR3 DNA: TGCGCCAGCACCGGCAATGTTGCGGGGGCGCGTGGCTACACCTTC. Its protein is CASTGNVAGARGYTF.

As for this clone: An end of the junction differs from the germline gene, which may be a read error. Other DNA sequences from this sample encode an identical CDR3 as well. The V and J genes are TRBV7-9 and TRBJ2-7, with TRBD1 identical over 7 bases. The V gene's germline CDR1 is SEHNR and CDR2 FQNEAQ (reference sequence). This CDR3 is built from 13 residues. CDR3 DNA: TGTGCCAGCAGGGGGCAGGGGGTCTACGAGCAATACTTC. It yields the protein CASRGQGVYEQYF.

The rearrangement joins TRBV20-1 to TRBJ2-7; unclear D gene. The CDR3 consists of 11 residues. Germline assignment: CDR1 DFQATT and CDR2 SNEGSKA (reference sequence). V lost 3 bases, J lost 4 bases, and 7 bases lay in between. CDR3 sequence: CSARNSYEQYF. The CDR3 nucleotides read TGCAGTGCTAGGAACTCTTACGAGCAGTACTTC.

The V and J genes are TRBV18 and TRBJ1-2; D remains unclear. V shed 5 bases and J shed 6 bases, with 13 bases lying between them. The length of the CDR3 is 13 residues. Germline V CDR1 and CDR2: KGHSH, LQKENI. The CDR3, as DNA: TGTGCCAGCTCAACATCCGGGGATGATGGCTACACCTTC. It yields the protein CASSTSGDDGYTF.

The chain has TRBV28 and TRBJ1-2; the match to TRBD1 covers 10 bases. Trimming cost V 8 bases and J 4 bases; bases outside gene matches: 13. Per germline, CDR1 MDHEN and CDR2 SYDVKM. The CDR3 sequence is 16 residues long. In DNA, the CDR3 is TGTGCCAGCCGAGAACTAGGGACAGGGGCGGTCTATGGCTACACCTTC. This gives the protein CASRELGTGAVYGYTF.

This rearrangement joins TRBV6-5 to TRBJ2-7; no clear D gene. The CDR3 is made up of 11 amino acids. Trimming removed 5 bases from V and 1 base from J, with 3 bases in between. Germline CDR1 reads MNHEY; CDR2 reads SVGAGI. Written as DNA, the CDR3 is TGTGCCAGCAGTACTTCCTACGAGCAGTACTTC. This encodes CASSTSYEQYF.

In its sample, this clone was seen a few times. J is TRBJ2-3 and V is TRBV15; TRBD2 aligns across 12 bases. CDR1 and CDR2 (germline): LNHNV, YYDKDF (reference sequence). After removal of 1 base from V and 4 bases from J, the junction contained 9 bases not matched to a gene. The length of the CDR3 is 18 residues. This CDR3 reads CATSRGNPTSGGADTQYF. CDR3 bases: TGTGCCACCAGCAGAGGCAACCCGACTAGCGGGGGCGCAGATACGCAGTATTTT.

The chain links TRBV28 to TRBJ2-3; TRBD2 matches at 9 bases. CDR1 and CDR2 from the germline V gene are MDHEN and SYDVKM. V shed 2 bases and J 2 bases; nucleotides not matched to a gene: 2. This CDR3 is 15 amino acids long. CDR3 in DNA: TGTGCCAGCAGTTTAGCGGGGGGGGCCACAGATACGCAGTATTTT. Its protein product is CASSLAGGATDTQYF.

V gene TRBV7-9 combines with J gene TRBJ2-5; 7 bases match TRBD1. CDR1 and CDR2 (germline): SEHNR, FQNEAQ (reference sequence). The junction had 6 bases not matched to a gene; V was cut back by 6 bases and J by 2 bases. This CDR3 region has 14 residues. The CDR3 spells CASRKDRAQETQYF. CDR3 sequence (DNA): TGTGCCAGCAGAAAAGACAGGGCGCAAGAGACCCAGTACTTC.

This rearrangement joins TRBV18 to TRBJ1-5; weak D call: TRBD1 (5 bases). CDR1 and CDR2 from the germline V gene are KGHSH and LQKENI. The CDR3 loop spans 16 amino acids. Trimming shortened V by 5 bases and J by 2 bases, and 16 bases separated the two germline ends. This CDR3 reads CASSIDRSLRNQPQHF. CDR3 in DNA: TGTGCCAGCTCAATCGACAGATCGCTTCGCAATCAGCCCCAGCATTTT.

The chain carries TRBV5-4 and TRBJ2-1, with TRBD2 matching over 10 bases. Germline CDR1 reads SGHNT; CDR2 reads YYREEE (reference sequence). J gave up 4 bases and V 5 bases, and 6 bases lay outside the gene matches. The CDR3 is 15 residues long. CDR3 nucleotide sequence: TGTGCCAGCAGTTCGACTAGCGGGCGGTACAATGAGCAGTTCTTC. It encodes CASSSTSGRYNEQFF.

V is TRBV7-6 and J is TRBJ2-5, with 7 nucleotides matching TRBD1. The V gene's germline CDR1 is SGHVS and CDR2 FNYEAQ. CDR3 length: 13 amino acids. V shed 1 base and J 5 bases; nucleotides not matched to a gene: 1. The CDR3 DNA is TGTGCCAGCAGCTTAGACAGGGGCGAGACCCAGTACTTC. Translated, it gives CASSLDRGETQYF.

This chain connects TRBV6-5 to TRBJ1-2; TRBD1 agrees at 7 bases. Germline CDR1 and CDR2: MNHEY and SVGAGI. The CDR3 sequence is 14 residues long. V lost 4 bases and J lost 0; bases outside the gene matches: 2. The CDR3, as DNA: TGTGCCAGCAGTTCGGACAGGTCTAACTATGGCTACACCTTC. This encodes CASSSDRSNYGYTF.

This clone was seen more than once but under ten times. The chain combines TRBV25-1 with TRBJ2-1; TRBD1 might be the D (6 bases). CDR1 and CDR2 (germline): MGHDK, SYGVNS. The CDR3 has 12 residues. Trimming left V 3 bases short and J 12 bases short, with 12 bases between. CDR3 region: CASSDSGQRQFF. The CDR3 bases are TGTGCCAGCAGTGATTCCGGACAGAGGCAGTTCTTC.

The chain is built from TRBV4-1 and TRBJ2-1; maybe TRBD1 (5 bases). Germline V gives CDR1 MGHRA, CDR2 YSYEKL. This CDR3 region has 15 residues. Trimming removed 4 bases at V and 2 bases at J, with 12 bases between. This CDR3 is CASSRQSGTYNEQFF. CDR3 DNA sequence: TGCGCCAGCAGCCGACAGTCCGGCACCTACAATGAGCAGTTCTTC.

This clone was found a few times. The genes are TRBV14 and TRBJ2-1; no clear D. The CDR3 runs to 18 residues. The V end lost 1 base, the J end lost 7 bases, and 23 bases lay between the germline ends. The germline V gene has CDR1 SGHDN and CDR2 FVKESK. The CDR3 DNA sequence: TGTGCCAGCAGCCAAGGTTTTGAGGATTACTACTTGAGTAATGAGCAGTTCTTC. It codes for CASSQGFEDYYLSNEQFF.

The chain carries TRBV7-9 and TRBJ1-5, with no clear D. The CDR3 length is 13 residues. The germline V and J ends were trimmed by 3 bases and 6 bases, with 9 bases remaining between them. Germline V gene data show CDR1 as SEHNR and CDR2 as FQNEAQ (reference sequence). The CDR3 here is CASSFEGVQPQHF. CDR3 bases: TGTGCCAGCAGCTTTGAGGGCGTTCAGCCCCAGCATTTT.

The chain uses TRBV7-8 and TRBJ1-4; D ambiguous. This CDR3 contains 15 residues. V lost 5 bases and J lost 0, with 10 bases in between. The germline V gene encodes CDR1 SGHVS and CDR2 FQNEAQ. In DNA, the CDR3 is TGTGCCAGCAGCCAAACAGATGCAACTAATGAAAAACTGTTTTTT. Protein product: CASSQTDATNEKLFF.

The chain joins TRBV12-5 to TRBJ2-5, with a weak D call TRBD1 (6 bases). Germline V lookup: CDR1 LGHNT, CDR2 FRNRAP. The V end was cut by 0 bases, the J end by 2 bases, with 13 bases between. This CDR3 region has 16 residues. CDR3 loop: CASGLVGPGTQETQYF. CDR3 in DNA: TGTGCTAGTGGTTTGGTGGGGCCCGGGACACAAGAGACCCAGTACTTC.

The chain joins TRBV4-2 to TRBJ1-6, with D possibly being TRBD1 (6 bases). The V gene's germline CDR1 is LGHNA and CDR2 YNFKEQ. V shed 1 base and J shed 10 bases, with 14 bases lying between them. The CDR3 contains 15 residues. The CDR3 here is CASSQGAGGLSPLHF. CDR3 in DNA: TGTGCCAGCAGCCAAGGAGCTGGGGGCTTATCACCCCTCCACTTT.

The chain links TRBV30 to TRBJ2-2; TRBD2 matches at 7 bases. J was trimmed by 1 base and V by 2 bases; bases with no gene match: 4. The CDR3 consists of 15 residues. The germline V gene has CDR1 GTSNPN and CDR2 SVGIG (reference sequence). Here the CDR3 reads CAWSRTRGNTGELFF. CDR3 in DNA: TGTGCCTGGAGTAGGACTAGGGGGAACACCGGGGAGCTGTTTTTT.